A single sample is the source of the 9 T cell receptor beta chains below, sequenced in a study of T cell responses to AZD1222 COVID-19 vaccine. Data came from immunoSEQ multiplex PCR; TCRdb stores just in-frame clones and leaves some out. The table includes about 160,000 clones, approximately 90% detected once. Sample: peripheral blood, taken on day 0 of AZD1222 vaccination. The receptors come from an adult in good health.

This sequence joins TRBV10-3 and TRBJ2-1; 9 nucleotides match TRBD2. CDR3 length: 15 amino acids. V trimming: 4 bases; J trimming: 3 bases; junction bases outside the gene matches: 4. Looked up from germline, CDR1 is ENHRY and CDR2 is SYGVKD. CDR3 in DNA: TGTGCCATCAGTGCCCCGACTAGCGGCTACAATGAGCAGTTCTTC. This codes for CAISAPTSGYNEQFF.

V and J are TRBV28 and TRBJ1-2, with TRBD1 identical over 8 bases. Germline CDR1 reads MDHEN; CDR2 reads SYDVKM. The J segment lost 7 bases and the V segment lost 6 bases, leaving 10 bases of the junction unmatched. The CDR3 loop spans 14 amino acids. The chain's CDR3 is CASRPGQAGGGYTF. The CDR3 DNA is TGTGCCAGCAGGCCGGGACAGGCGGGGGGTGGCTACACCTTC.

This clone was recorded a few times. CDR3 nucleotide sequence: TGTGCCAGCAGCCAACACCGACTAGCCTTTTTGTACGAGCAGTACTTC. This translates into CASSQHRLAFLYEQYF. V is TRBV7-2 and J is TRBJ2-7, with 7 bases identical to TRBD2. The CDR3 covers 16 residues. Germline loops: CDR1 SGHTA, CDR2 FQGNSA. Germline trimming cut 5 bases from V and 4 bases from J; bases unmatched to any gene: 14.

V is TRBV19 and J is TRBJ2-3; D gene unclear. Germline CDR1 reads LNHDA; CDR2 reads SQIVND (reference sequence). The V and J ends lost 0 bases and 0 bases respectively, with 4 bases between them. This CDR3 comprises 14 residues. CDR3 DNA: TGTGCCAGTAGTATAGATCGGAGCACAGATACGCAGTATTTT. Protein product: CASSIDRSTDTQYF.

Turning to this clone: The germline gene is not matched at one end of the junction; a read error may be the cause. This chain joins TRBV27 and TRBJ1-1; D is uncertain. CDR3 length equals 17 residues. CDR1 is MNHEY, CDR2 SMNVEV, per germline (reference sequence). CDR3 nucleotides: TGTGCCAGCACCAATAATTATAACAGCCAAATGAACACTGAGGCTTTCTTT. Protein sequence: CASTNNYNSQMNTEAFF.

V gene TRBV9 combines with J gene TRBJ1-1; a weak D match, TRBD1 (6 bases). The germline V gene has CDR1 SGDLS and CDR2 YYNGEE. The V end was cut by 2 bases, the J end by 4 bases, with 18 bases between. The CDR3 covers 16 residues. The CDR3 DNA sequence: TGTGCCAGCAGCGTGATGACGGGGGCCGGCCTCACTGAAGCTTTCTTT. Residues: CASSVMTGAGLTEAFF.

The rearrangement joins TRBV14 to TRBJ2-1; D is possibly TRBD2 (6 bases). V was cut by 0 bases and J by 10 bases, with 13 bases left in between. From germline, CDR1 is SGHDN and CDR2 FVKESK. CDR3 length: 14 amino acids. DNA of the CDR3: TGTGCCAGCAGCCAAGACTCTCTCCGGGGGGAGCAGTTCTTC. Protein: CASSQDSLRGEQFF.

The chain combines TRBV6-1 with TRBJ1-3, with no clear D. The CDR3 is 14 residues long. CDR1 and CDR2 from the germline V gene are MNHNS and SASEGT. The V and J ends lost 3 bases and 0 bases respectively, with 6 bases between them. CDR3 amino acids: CASSETVSGNTIYF. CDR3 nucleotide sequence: TGTGCCAGCAGTGAGACGGTCTCTGGAAACACCATATATTTT.

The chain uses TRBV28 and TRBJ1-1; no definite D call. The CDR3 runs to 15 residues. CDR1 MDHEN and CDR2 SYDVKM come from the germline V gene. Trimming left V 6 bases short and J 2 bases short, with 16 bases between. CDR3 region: CASRRGYGTNTEAFF. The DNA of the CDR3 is TGTGCCAGCAGGCGAGGGTACGGTACCAACACTGAAGCTTTCTTT.